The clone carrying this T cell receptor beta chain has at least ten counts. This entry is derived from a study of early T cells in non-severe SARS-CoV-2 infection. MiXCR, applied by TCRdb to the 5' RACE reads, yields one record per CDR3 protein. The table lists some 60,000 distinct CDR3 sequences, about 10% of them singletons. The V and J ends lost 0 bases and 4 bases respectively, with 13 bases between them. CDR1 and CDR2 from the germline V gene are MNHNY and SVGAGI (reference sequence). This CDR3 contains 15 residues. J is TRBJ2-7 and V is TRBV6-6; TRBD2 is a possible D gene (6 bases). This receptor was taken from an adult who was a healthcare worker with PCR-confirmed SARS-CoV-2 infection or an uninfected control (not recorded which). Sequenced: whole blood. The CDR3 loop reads CASSYSSEGQYEQYF. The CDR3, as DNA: TGTGCCAGCAGTTACTCATCGGAGGGCCAATACGAGCAGTACTTC.